The 18 T cell receptor beta chains reported below all come from one sample, sequenced in a study of Graves' ophthalmopathy and Graves' hyperthyroidism. TCR beta CDR3 amplification used RNA transcripts. Second-round multiplex PCR came after first-round RT-PCR with HTBI primers. Via MiXCR, TCRdb re-called the multiplex PCR reads, giving one row per CDR3 protein. The table includes about 370,000 distinct CDR3 sequences, about 17% detected once. What was sequenced was peripheral blood. These receptors all stem from a woman between 18 and 30 years old with Graves' ophthalmopathy.

The rearrangement uses TRBV12-3 or TRBV12-4 and TRBJ2-5; perhaps D is TRBD1 or TRBD2 (5 bases each). The CDR3 runs 15 residues. The V and J ends lost 1 base and 2 bases respectively, with 11 bases between them. The CDR3 sequence: CASSLGGDRQETQYF. CDR3 nucleotides: TGTGCCAGCAGTTTAGGAGGGGACCGACAAGAGACCCAGTACTTC.

This clonotype was seen repeatedly, ten times or more. J is TRBJ2-2 and V is TRBV29-1, with TRBD1 matching 9 bases. The CDR3 contains 16 residues. J was trimmed by 7 bases and V by 7 bases; bases with no gene match: 16. The germline V gene has CDR1 SQVTM and CDR2 ANQGSEA. CDR3 sequence reads: CSAHSGTGLTNGELFF. The CDR3 DNA reads TGCAGCGCCCACTCCGGGACAGGGCTGACTAACGGGGAGCTGTTTTTT.

The table lists this clonotype with many counts. The chain uses TRBV11-2 and TRBJ2-7; D possibly matches TRBD1 or TRBD2 (5 bases each). Between the trimmed V and J ends, which lost 1 base and 0 bases, there was a span of 19 bases. Germline CDR1 is SGHAT and CDR2 is FQNNGV. CDR3 length: 18 amino acids. The CDR3 reads CASSLVYLGRGDSYEQYF. The CDR3 nucleotides read TGTGCCAGCAGCTTAGTTTATCTAGGTAGGGGAGACTCCTACGAGCAGTACTTC.

The chain employs TRBV18 and TRBJ1-5, with D hard to call. This CDR3 region has 15 residues. Germline-derived CDR1 and CDR2 are KGHSH and LQKENI. V was clipped by 3 bases and J by 0 bases, with 9 bases between them. CDR3 sequence reads: CASSPRGISNQPQHF. The DNA for the CDR3 is TGTGCCAGCTCACCTCGAGGGATTAGCAATCAGCCCCAGCATTTT.

The sample holds many counts of this clonotype. The chain employs TRBV20-1 and TRBJ2-7; maybe TRBD2 (6 bases). The germline CDR1 and CDR2 sequences are DFQATT and SNEGSKA (reference sequence). V was cut by 5 bases and J by 5 bases, with 19 bases left in between. The CDR3 is 14 residues long. The CDR3 loop reads CSASPEGWYDEQYF. In nucleotides, the CDR3 is TGCAGTGCTTCCCCGGAGGGATGGTACGACGAGCAGTACTTC.

This clonotype was counted ten times or more. The rearrangement joins TRBV28 to TRBJ2-7; 7 bases match TRBD1. The CDR3 covers 12 residues. V shed 9 bases and J 5 bases; nucleotides not matched to a gene: 7. Germline V gives CDR1 MDHEN, CDR2 SYDVKM. This CDR3 reads CASSRGMNEQYF. CDR3 sequence (DNA): TGTGCCAGTTCCAGGGGGATGAACGAGCAGTACTTC.

This clonotype has at least ten counts. The chain carries TRBV5-1 and TRBJ1-1; 10 nucleotides match TRBD1. Losses at the gene ends were 5 bases for V and 4 bases for J; bases not matched to a gene: 5. CDR3 length: 14 amino acids. Germline V gene lookup returns CDR1 SGHRS and CDR2 YFSETQ. The CDR3 spells CASRYGQGGTEAFF. CDR3 in DNA: TGCGCCAGCAGGTATGGACAGGGGGGCACTGAAGCTTTCTTT.

This clonotype was counted at least ten times. In DNA, the CDR3 is TGTGCCAGCAGTTTCAGGGGATCCTATGGCTACACCTTC. Its translation: CASSFRGSYGYTF. The chain combines TRBV27 with TRBJ1-2; maybe TRBD1 (6 bases). There are 13 residues in the CDR3. V was clipped by 3 bases and J by 4 bases, with 9 bases between them. CDR1 and CDR2 (germline): MNHEY, SMNVEV (reference sequence).

This clonotype showed up many times. J is TRBJ2-2 and V is TRBV30; tentatively, D is TRBD1 (5 bases). From germline, CDR1 is GTSNPN and CDR2 SVGIG (reference sequence). V shed 3 bases and J shed 0 bases, with 8 bases lying between them. The CDR3 loop spans 14 amino acids. CDR3 residues: CAWRKGPNTGELFF. CDR3 DNA: TGTGCCTGGAGAAAGGGGCCGAACACCGGGGAGCTGTTTTTT. Using reference TRBV30 and TRBJ2-2 for the parts outside the CDR3, the full variable domain is SQTIHQWPATLVQPVGSPLSLECTVEGTSNPNLYWYRQAAGRGLQLLFYSVGIGQISSEVPQNLSASRPQDRQFILSSKKLLLSDSGFYLCAWRKGPNTGELFFGEGSRLTVL.

The chain recombines TRBV12-3 or TRBV12-4 with TRBJ2-4; D possibly corresponds to TRBD1 (5 bases). V lost 3 bases, J lost 7 bases, and 10 bases lay in between. The CDR3 has 13 residues. The chain's CDR3 is CASSFLTDNIQYF. CDR3 DNA: TGTGCCAGCAGTTTTCTGACAGACAACATTCAGTACTTC.

In its sample, this clonotype was seen many times. The chain uses TRBV7-9 and TRBJ1-6; maybe TRBD1 (5 bases). Trimming shortened V by 8 bases and J by 6 bases, and 23 bases separated the two germline ends. The CDR3 is 17 amino acids. Germline loops: CDR1 SEHNR, CDR2 FQNEAQ (reference sequence). In DNA form, the CDR3 reads TGTGCCAGCCCCTGTGATCGGGGGACCCCCCCTAATTCACCCCTCCACTTT. Protein: CASPCDRGTPPNSPLHF.

This clonotype was counted many times. This chain uses TRBV4-2 with TRBJ1-5; TRBD1 agrees at 10 bases. The CDR3 loop spans 17 amino acids. CDR1 and CDR2 (germline): LGHNA, YNFKEQ. V dropped 4 bases and J dropped 7; count of bases not matched to a gene: 13. CDR3 residues: CASSRGDRGAGSQPQHF. The CDR3 DNA follows: TGTGCCAGCAGCCGAGGGGACAGGGGCGCTGGGTCGCAGCCCCAGCATTTT.

This clonotype occurred many times. The rearrangement uses TRBV11-2 and TRBJ2-7, with a tentative D call TRBD2 (5 bases). The CDR3 totals 15 residues. V gave up 5 bases and J gave up 2 bases, with 16 bases separating them. Germline CDR1 SGHAT, CDR2 FQNNGV. CDR3 sequence: CASSPPIVGAYEQYF. Written as DNA, the CDR3 is TGTGCCAGCAGCCCACCCATCGTGGGAGCCTACGAGCAGTACTTC. Full variable domain (outside the CDR3, taken from reference TRBV11-2 and TRBJ2-7): EAGVAQSPRYKIIEKRQSVAFWCNPISGHATLYWYQQILGQGPKLLIQFQNNGVVDDSQLPKDRFSAERLKGVDSTLKIQPAKLEDSAVYLCASSPPIVGAYEQYFGPGTRLTVT.

This clonotype has at least ten counts. The chain carries TRBV30 and TRBJ1-2; D remains unclear. Germline V gene data show CDR1 as GTSNPN and CDR2 as SVGIG (reference sequence). There are 12 residues in the CDR3. Trimming shortened V by 5 bases and J by 7 bases, and 14 bases separated the two germline ends. The CDR3, as DNA: TGTGCCTGGGGCATCGGACCTGTTGGCTACACCTTC. It encodes CAWGIGPVGYTF. Full variable domain (remainder filled in from reference TRBV30 and TRBJ1-2): SQTIHQWPATLVQPVGSPLSLECTVEGTSNPNLYWYRQAAGRGLQLLFYSVGIGQISSEVPQNLSASRPQDRQFILSSKKLLLSDSGFYLCAWGIGPVGYTFGSGTRLTVV.

The rearrangement links TRBV6-1 to TRBJ2-7, with 8 bases that match TRBD2. The V gene end was trimmed by 6 bases and the J gene end by 5 bases; junction bases not matched to a gene: 12. This CDR3 is built from 15 residues. Germline V lookup: CDR1 MNHNS, CDR2 SASEGT. In nucleotides, the CDR3 is TGTGCCAGCAGAACCCCCAGCGGGAGAAGCCACGAGCAGTACTTC. Amino acids: CASRTPSGRSHEQYF.

This chain links TRBV6-1 with TRBJ1-5, with D perhaps TRBD1 (5 bases). Trimming removed 6 bases from V and 7 bases from J, with 16 bases in between. Germline V lookup: CDR1 MNHNS, CDR2 SASEGT. The CDR3 has 14 residues. Here the CDR3 reads CASSLEKGNQPQHF. The CDR3 coding sequence is TGTGCCAGCAGCCTCGAGAAGGGGAACCAGCCCCAGCATTTT.

This clonotype was counted at least ten times. V is TRBV6-1 and J is TRBJ2-7, with D tentatively TRBD1 (6 bases). This CDR3 contains 16 residues. Trimming shortened V by 0 bases and J by 6 bases, and 18 bases separated the two germline ends. Germline V gene data show CDR1 as MNHNS and CDR2 as SASEGT. The CDR3 here is CASSEARNFRGGEQYF. As DNA, the CDR3 is TGTGCCAGCAGTGAAGCGAGGAATTTCAGGGGTGGCGAGCAGTACTTC.

This clonotype was counted many times. This chain uses TRBV5-1 with TRBJ1-1; 8 nucleotides align to TRBD1. The CDR3 sequence is 15 residues long. V shed 4 bases and J 0 bases; nucleotides not matched to a gene: 5. The V gene's germline CDR1 is SGHRS and CDR2 YFSETQ. In DNA, the CDR3 is TGCGCCAGCAGCCTGACAGGGGCCTTGAACACTGAAGCTTTCTTT. Protein product: CASSLTGALNTEAFF. Full variable domain (outside the CDR3, taken from reference TRBV5-1 and TRBJ1-1): KAGVTQTPRYLIKTRGQQVTLSCSPISGHRSVSWYQQTPGQGLQFLFEYFSETQRNKGNFPGRFSGRQFSNSRSEMNVSTLELGDSALYLCASSLTGALNTEAFFGQGTRLTVV.